This T cell receptor beta chain is drawn from a study of T cell responses to AZD1222 COVID-19 vaccine. General study findings and limits: Per reports, nearly half of all spike-specific TCRs target regions that are unmutated in variants.

In the case of this clone: Its antigen is not known.

Clones were sequenced by immunoSEQ multiplex PCR, and TCRdb holds only the in-frame ones, with some missing. The sample contains about 110,000 clones, 89% of which appear only once. The receptor was isolated from an adult in good health. The sequencing here drew on peripheral blood, taken on day 0 of AZD1222 vaccination.

CDR3 sequence: CAWGKTQYVYTF. The DNA of the CDR3 is TGTGCCTGGGGAAAAACGCAATACGTCTACACCTTC. The chain uses TRBV30 and TRBJ1-2; no firm D call. Trimming pared 5 bases from V and 10 bases from J, leaving 17 bases between. Germline V CDR1 and CDR2: GTSNPN, SVGIG (reference sequence). The CDR3 is made up of 12 amino acids.